In its sample, the clone carrying this TCR beta chain was seen once. Germline assignment: CDR1 MDHEN and CDR2 SYDVKM. Trimming removed 6 bases from V and 5 bases from J; junction bases left unmatched: 9. The CDR3 covers 15 residues. Under the authors' procedure: Amplification with reference gene primers provided the estimates of nucleated cell counts. Some clones are missing from TCRdb's copy, which holds only in-frame ones; the method was immunoSEQ multiplex PCR. That table furnishes V, J and clone size, whereas the DNA furnished D and trimming. Among around 60,000 clones, around four fifths were seen once, and the ten largest hold roughly 5%. The data were taken from a study of blood T cell repertoires in COVID-19. Overall study: Acute and convalescent COVID-19 samples came from the United States, Italy and Spain.

The receptor's source is a man between 65 and 80 years old with acute or convalescent COVID-19. Source material: peripheral blood. The chain uses TRBV28 and TRBJ2-7, with TRBD1 identical over 11 bases. CDR3 nucleotides: TGTGCCAGCAGCCCCCTCGGACAGGGGGCCCACGAGCAGTACTTC. Translating gives CASSPLGQGAHEQYF.